These 2 T cell receptor beta chains share one sample of origin, sequenced in a study of T cells in tumors after PD-1 blockade. Sequenced by immunoSEQ multiplex PCR; TCRdb stores in-frame clones only, minus some. The table lists 20,000 to 25,000 clones, roughly 73% of them singletons, with 26% in the top ten. The sample in question was PBMCs, obtained before anti-PD-1 treatment. These receptors came from a human donor with basal cell carcinoma.

The V and J genes are TRBV5-6 and TRBJ1-6; D is uncertain. Deletions cut 1 base from V and 8 bases from J, with 13 bases between. CDR1 and CDR2 from the germline V gene are SGHDT and YYEEEE. The CDR3 length is 15 residues. The CDR3 sequence: CASSLLSGIDSPLHF. In DNA, the CDR3 is TGTGCCAGCAGCTTGTTGTCGGGGATTGATTCACCCCTCCACTTT.

The V and J genes are TRBV28 and TRBJ2-2, with D uncertain. V lost 5 bases and J 6 bases, leaving 19 bases between the germline ends. The CDR3 sequence is 16 residues long. Germline V CDR1 and CDR2: MDHEN, SYDVKM. CDR3 sequence reads: CASSLSAVALAGELFF. CDR3 nucleotides: TGTGCCAGCAGTCTTTCGGCGGTGGCGCTAGCCGGGGAGCTGTTTTTT.